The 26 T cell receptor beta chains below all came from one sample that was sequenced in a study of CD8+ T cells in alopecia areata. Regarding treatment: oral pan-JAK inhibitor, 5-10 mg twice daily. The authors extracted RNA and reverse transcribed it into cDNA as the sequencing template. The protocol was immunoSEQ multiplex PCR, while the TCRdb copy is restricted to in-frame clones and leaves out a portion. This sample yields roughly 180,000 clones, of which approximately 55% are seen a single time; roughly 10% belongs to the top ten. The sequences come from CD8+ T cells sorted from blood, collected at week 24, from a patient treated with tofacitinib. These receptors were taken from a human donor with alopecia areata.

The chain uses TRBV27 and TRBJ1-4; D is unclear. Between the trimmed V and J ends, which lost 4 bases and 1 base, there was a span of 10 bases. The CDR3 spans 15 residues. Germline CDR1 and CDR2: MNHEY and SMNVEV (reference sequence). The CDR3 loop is CASSSPGGTNEKLFF. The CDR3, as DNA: TGTGCCAGCAGTTCCCCTGGAGGAACTAATGAAAAACTGTTTTTT. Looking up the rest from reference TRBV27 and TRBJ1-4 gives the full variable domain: EAQVTQNPRYLITVTGKKLTVTCSQNMNHEYMSWYRQDPGLGLRQIYYSMNVEVTDKGDVPEGYKVSRKEKRNFPLILESPSPNQTSLYFCASSSPGGTNEKLFFGSGTQLSVL.

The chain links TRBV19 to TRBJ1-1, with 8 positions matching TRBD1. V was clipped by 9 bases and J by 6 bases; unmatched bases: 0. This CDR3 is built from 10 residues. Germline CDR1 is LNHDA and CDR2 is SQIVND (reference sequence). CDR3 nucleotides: TGTGCCAGCAGGGGGCCTGAAGCTTTCTTT. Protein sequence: CASRGPEAFF.

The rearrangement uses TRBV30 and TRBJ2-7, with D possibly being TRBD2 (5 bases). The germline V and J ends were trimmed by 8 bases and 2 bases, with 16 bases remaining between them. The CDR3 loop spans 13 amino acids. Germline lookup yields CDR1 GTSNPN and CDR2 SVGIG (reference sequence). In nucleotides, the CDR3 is TGTGCCGGACTCCGGGCCAAAACCTACGAGCAGTACTTC. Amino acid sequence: CAGLRAKTYEQYF.

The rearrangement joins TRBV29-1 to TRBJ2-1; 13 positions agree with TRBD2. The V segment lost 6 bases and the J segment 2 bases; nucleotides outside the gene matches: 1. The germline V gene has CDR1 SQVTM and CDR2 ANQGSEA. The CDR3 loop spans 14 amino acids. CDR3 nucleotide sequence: TGCAGCGTCACTAGCGGGGGGGCCTACAATGAGCAGTTCTTC. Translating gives CSVTSGGAYNEQFF.

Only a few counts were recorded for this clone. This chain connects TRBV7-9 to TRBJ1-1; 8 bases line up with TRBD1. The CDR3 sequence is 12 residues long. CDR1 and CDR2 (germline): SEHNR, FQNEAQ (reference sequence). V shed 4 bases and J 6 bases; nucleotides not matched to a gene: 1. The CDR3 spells CASSSGGPEAFF. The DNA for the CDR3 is TGTGCCAGCAGCTCAGGGGGCCCTGAAGCTTTCTTT.

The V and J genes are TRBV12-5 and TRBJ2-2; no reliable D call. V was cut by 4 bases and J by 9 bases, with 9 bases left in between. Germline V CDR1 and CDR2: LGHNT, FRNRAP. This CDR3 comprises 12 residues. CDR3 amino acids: CASGSPARELFF. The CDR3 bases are TGTGCTAGTGGTTCCCCTGCCCGGGAGCTGTTTTTT.

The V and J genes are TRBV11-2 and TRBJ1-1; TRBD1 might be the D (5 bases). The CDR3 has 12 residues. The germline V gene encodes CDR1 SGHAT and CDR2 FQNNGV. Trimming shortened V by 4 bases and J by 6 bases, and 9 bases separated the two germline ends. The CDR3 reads CASSSGVAEAFF. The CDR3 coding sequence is TGTGCCAGCAGCTCGGGGGTCGCTGAAGCTTTCTTT. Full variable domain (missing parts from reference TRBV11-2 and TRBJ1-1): EAGVAQSPRYKIIEKRQSVAFWCNPISGHATLYWYQQILGQGPKLLIQFQNNGVVDDSQLPKDRFSAERLKGVDSTLKIQPAKLEDSAVYLCASSSGVAEAFFGQGTRLTVV.

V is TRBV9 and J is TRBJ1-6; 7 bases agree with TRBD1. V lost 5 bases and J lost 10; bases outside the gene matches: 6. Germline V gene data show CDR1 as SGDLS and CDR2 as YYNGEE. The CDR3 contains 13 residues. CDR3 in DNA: TGTGCCAGCAGTCCAGGGGGAAGCTCACCCCTCCACTTT. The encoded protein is CASSPGGSSPLHF.

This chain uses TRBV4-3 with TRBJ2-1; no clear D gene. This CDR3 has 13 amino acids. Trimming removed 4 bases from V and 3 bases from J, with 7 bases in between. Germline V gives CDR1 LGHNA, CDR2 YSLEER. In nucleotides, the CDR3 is TGCGCCAGCAGCCCGACTGACTACAATGAGCAGTTCTTC. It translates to CASSPTDYNEQFF.

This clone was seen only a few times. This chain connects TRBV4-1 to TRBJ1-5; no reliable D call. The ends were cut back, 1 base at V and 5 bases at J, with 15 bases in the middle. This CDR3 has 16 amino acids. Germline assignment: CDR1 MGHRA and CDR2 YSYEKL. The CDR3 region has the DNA TGCGCCAGCAGCCAAGTCCTTGGTGTTCGTGATCAGCCCCAGCATTTT. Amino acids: CASSQVLGVRDQPQHF.

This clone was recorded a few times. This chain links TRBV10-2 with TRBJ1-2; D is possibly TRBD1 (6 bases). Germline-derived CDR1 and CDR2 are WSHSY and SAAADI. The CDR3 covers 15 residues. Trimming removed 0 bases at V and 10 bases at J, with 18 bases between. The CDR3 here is CASSESSGTRGAYTF. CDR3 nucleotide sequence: TGCGCCAGCAGTGAGTCGAGTGGGACAAGGGGAGCCTACACCTTC.

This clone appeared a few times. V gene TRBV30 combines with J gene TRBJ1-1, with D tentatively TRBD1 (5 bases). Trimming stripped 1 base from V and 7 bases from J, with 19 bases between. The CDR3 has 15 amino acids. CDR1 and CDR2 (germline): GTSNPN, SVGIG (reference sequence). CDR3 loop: CAWSAEQGGMFEAFF. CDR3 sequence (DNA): TGTGCCTGGAGTGCTGAGCAGGGTGGCATGTTTGAAGCTTTCTTT.

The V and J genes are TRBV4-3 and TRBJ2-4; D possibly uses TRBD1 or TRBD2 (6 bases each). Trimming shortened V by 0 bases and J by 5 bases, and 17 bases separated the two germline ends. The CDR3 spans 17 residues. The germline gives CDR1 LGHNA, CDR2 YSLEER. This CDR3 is CASSQEGTGTTQNIQYF. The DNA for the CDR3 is TGCGCCAGCAGCCAAGAAGGGACTGGGACAACACAAAACATTCAGTACTTC.

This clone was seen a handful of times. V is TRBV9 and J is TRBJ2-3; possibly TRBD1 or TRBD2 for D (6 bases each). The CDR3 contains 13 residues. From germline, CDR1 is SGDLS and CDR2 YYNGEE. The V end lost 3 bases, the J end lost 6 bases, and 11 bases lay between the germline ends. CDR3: CASSAGGGDTQYF. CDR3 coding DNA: TGTGCCAGCAGCGCCGGAGGGGGGGATACGCAGTATTTT.

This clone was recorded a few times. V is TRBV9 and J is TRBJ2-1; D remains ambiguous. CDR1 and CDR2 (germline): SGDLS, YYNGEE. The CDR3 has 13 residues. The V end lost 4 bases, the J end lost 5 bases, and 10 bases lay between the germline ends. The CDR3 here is CASSPRLDNEQFF. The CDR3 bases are TGTGCCAGCAGCCCCCGACTCGACAATGAGCAGTTCTTC.

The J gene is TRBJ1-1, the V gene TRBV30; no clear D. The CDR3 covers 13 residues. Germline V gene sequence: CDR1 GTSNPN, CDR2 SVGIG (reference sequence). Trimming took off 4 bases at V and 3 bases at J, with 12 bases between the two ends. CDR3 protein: CAWKGSLDTEAFF. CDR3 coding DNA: TGTGCCTGGAAGGGATCTTTGGACACTGAAGCTTTCTTT.

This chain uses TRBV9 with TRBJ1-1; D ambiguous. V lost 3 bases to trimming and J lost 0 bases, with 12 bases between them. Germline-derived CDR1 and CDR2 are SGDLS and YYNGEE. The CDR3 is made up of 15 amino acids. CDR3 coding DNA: TGTGCCAGCAGCGGCCCGGGAGTCATGAACACTGAAGCTTTCTTT. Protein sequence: CASSGPGVMNTEAFF. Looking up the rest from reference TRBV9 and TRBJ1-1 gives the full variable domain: DSGVTQTPKHLITATGQRVTLRCSPRSGDLSVYWYQQSLDQGLQFLIQYYNGEERAKGNILERFSAQQFPDLHSELNLSSLELGDSALYFCASSGPGVMNTEAFFGQGTRLTVV.

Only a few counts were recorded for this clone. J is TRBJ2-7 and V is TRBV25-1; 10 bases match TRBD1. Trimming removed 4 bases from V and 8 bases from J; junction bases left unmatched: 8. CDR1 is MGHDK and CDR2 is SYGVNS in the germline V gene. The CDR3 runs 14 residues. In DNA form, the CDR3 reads TGTGCCAGCAGTGTGGGGACAGGGGTTGATAAGCAGTACTTC. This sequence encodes CASSVGTGVDKQYF.

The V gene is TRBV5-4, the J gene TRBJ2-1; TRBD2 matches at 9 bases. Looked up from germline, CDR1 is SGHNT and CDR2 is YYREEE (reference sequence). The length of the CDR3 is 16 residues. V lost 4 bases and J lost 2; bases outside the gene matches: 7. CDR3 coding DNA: TGTGCCAGCAGCCCTCTAGCGGGGCCCACCTACAATGAGCAGTTCTTC. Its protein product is CASSPLAGPTYNEQFF.

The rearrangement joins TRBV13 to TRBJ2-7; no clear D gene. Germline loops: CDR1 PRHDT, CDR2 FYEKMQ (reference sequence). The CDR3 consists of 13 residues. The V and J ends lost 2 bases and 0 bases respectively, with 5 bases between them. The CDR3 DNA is TGTGCCAGCAGCTTATCCGGCTCCTACGAGCAGTACTTC. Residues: CASSLSGSYEQYF. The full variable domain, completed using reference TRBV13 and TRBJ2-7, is AAGVIQSPRHLIKEKRETATLKCYPIPRHDTVYWYQQGPGQDPQFLISFYEKMQSDKGSIPDRFSAQQFSDYHSELNMSSLELGDSALYFCASSLSGSYEQYFGPGTRLTVT.

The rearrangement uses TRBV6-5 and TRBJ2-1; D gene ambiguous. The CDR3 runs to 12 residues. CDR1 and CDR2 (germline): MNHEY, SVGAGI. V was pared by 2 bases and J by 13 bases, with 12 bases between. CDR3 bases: TGTGCCAGCAGTTACAAAAGAGGCGACCAGTTCTTC. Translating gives CASSYKRGDQFF.

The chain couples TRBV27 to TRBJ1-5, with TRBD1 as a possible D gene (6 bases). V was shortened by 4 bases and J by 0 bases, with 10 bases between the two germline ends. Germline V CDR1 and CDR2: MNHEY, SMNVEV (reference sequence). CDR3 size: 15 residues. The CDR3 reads CASSSTQGSNQPQHF. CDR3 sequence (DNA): TGTGCCAGCAGTTCCACACAGGGTAGCAATCAGCCCCAGCATTTT.

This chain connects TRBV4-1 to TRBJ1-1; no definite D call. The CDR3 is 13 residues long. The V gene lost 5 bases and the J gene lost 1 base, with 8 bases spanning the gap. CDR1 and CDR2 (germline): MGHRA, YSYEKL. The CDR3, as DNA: TGCGCCAGCAGCTATGGAGGGAACACTGAAGCTTTCTTT. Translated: CASSYGGNTEAFF.

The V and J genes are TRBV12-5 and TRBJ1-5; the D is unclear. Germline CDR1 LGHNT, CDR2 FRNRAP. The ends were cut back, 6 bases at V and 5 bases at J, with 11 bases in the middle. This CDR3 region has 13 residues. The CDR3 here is CASGDTSHQPQHF. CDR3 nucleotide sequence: TGTGCTAGTGGGGATACTTCTCATCAGCCCCAGCATTTT.

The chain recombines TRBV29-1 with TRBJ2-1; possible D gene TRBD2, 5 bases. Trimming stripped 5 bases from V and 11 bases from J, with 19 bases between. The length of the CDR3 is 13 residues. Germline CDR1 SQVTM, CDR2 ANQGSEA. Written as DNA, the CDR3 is TGCAGCGTTCTTGGTGGGATTCGGGGAAAGCAGTTCTTC. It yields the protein CSVLGGIRGKQFF.

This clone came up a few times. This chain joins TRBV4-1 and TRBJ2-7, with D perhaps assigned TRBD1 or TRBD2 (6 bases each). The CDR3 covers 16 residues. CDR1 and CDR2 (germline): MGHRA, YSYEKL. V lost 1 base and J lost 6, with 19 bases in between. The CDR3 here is CASSQAGGREAIEQYF. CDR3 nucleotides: TGCGCCAGCAGCCAAGCTGGGGGCAGGGAGGCGATCGAGCAGTACTTC.